This T cell receptor (beta chain) was identified in a study of human thymus T cells. Blood DNA came from all available leukocytes, not a fixed cell number. The CDR3 contains 13 residues. Germline CDR1 reads SEHNR; CDR2 reads FQNEAQ (reference sequence). V gave up 2 bases and J gave up 7 bases; unmatched junction bases: 1. Data came from immunoSEQ multiplex PCR; TCRdb stores just in-frame clones and leaves some out. This sample has about 50,000 clones, with roughly 94% found just once. The gene calls are TRBV7-9 and TRBJ1-4; 7 nucleotides line up with TRBD1. This sequence was found in a girl younger than two with a congenital heart defect but otherwise immunologically healthy. Sequencing was performed on blood. CDR3 DNA: TGTGCCAGCAGCTTATACAGGGGTGAAAAACTGTTTTTT. It encodes CASSLYRGEKLFF.